The 17 T cell receptor beta chains listed next were all sequenced from one sample in a study of cytomegalovirus exposure and HLA in healthy donors. PCR was performed using 60 Vbeta and 13 Jbeta primers. Measured with immunoSEQ multiplex PCR; TCRdb has only the in-frame clones, and not every one. The data contain 170,000 or so clones, 80% of them singletons. Sequenced material: PBMCs. The receptors were sampled from a boy aged 5-17 years in good health and CMV-seronegative.

This chain joins TRBV5-1 and TRBJ2-3; 9 bases align to TRBD2. Germline loops: CDR1 SGHRS, CDR2 YFSETQ. V was pared by 3 bases and J by 5 bases, with 4 bases of the junction left unmatched. This CDR3 is built from 14 residues. CDR3 sequence reads: CASSSGLAIDTQYF. CDR3 DNA sequence: TGCGCCAGCAGCTCCGGACTAGCGATAGATACGCAGTATTTT.

This chain uses TRBV19 with TRBJ2-3; the D gene is possibly TRBD2 (7 bases). V was trimmed by 4 bases and J by 2 bases, leaving 13 bases between them. The CDR3 consists of 15 residues. Per germline, CDR1 LNHDA and CDR2 SQIVND (reference sequence). The CDR3 sequence is CASSNGGLFTDTQYF. DNA for the CDR3: TGTGCCAGTAGTAACGGGGGGCTATTCACAGATACGCAGTATTTT.

The gene calls are TRBV6-4 and TRBJ1-4; D might be TRBD1 (5 bases). The V end was cut by 3 bases, the J end by 0 bases, with 11 bases between. Germline CDR1 is MRHNA and CDR2 is SNTAGT. The CDR3 has 16 amino acids. The CDR3 DNA reads TGTGCCAGCAGTGAAGCGCCAGGGCCAACTAATGAAAAACTGTTTTTT. This encodes CASSEAPGPTNEKLFF.

The gene calls are TRBV7-8 and TRBJ1-1; D uncertain. Germline V lookup: CDR1 SGHVS, CDR2 FQNEAQ. The V gene lost 1 base and the J gene lost 1 base, with 10 bases spanning the gap. The CDR3 length is 15 residues. The chain's CDR3 is CASSLDEGANTEAFF. In nucleotides, the CDR3 is TGTGCCAGCAGCTTAGATGAGGGTGCGAACACTGAAGCTTTCTTT.

This clone was picked up one time. The chain uses TRBV29-1 and TRBJ2-3; possible D gene TRBD2, 6 bases. Between the trimmed V and J ends, which lost 3 bases and 2 bases, there was a span of 9 bases. Germline CDR1 reads SQVTM; CDR2 reads ANQGSEA. The CDR3 extends over 13 amino acids. The DNA of the CDR3 is TGCAGCGTTGAGACGGGAGTCACAGATACGCAGTATTTT. Its translation: CSVETGVTDTQYF.

As concerns this clone: The junction does not match germline at one end; this may be a read error. V and J are TRBV19 and TRBJ2-7; 7 nucleotides agree with TRBD1. There are 12 residues in the CDR3. Germline loops: CDR1 LNHDA, CDR2 SQIVND (reference sequence). DNA of the CDR3: TGTGCCAGTAGTTCATACCAGGGACAGAAAGACTTC. It encodes CASSSYQGQKDF. The whole variable domain, filled in from reference TRBV19 and TRBJ2-7, reads DGGITQSPKYLFRKEGQNVTLSCEQNLNHDAMYWYRQDPGQGLRLIYYSQIVNDFQKGDIAEGYSVSREKKESFPLTVTSAQKNPTAFYLCASSSYQGQKDFGPGTRLTVT.

In this sample, this clone turned up a few times. The genes are TRBV5-4 and TRBJ2-2, with unresolved D. The V end lost 3 bases, the J end lost 2 bases, and 8 bases lay between the germline ends. There are 14 residues in the CDR3. CDR1 and CDR2 (germline): SGHNT, YYREEE (reference sequence). CDR3 sequence reads: CASSSMLNTGELFF. DNA of the CDR3: TGTGCCAGCAGCTCCATGCTAAACACCGGGGAGCTGTTTTTT.

In its sample, this clone was seen a few times. The chain has TRBV7-2 and TRBJ1-5; no clear D. Trimming shortened V by 5 bases and J by 4 bases, and 6 bases separated the two germline ends. From germline, CDR1 is SGHTA and CDR2 FQGNSA. This CDR3 is 12 amino acids long. Here the CDR3 reads CASSRENQPQHF. The CDR3, as DNA: TGTGCCAGCAGCCGTGAGAATCAGCCCCAGCATTTT.

With respect to this clone: At the DNA level, this CDR3 is encoded by other sequences in the same sample as well. This sequence joins TRBV9 and TRBJ1-5, with D maybe TRBD1 (6 bases). Germline V gene sequence: CDR1 SGDLS, CDR2 YYNGEE. V lost 0 bases, J lost 3 bases, and 10 bases lay in between. CDR3 size: 15 residues. CDR3 bases: TGTGCCAGCAGCGTAGGGGGGGGGCACAATCAGCCCCAGCATTTT. This encodes CASSVGGGHNQPQHF.

This clone has a single count. The chain combines TRBV10-3 with TRBJ2-7; 7 bases fit TRBD1. Germline V gene sequence: CDR1 ENHRY, CDR2 SYGVKD. CDR3 length equals 13 residues. The junction had 10 bases not matched to a gene; V was cut back by 9 bases and J by 5 bases. The CDR3 DNA reads TGTGCCATAGGGACAGTCAGTAGGCACGAGCAGTACTTC. The encoded protein is CAIGTVSRHEQYF.

The chain carries TRBV27 and TRBJ2-5; possible D gene TRBD2, 5 bases. The CDR3 runs 15 residues. V lost 5 bases to trimming and J lost 0 bases, with 13 bases between them. In germline, CDR1 is MNHEY, CDR2 SMNVEV (reference sequence). CDR3 bases: TGTGCCAGCAGTCCCCTCTCGCGGGACCAAGAGACCCAGTACTTC. Residues: CASSPLSRDQETQYF.

This chain links TRBV6-6 with TRBJ1-1; D is perhaps TRBD1 (6 bases). CDR3 length equals 14 residues. The V end was cut by 11 bases, the J end by 3 bases, with 19 bases between. Germline values: CDR1 MNHNY, CDR2 SVGAGI (reference sequence). CDR3 residues: CAESLGGADTEAFF. DNA of the CDR3: TGTGCCGAGTCGCTCGGGGGGGCGGACACTGAAGCTTTCTTT.

The CDR3 loop reads CASSLGDRAYNEQFF. The CDR3 coding sequence is TGTGCCAGCAGCTTAGGGGACAGGGCCTACAATGAGCAGTTCTTC. The chain couples TRBV13 to TRBJ2-1; 8 nucleotides line up with TRBD1. Germline V gene lookup returns CDR1 PRHDT and CDR2 FYEKMQ (reference sequence). Trimming cost V 0 bases and J 2 bases; bases outside gene matches: 0. CDR3 length: 15 amino acids.

This clone was detected only a few times. The V and J genes are TRBV4-1 and TRBJ2-6, with 8 bases matching TRBD1. CDR1 is MGHRA and CDR2 is YSYEKL in the germline V gene. CDR3 size: 18 residues. Germline trimming cut 4 bases from V and 0 bases from J; bases unmatched to any gene: 8. The CDR3 loop reads CASSLTGVELSGANVLTF. The DNA for the CDR3 is TGCGCCAGCAGCCTGACAGGGGTTGAGCTCTCTGGGGCCAACGTCCTGACTTTC.

V gene TRBV14 combines with J gene TRBJ1-1; the D is unclear. Germline V CDR1 and CDR2: SGHDN, FVKESK. This CDR3 has 16 residues. Trimming took off 3 bases at V and 2 bases at J, with 16 bases between the two ends. CDR3 loop: CASSQFMTPANTEAFF. In DNA, the CDR3 is TGTGCCAGCAGCCAGTTTATGACACCCGCTAACACTGAAGCTTTCTTT.

Note on this clone: The junction shows a germline mismatch at one end, possibly a read error. The gene calls are TRBV6-4 and TRBJ1-5; TRBD1 matches 7 bases. Germline CDR1 and CDR2: MRHNA and SNTAGT. The CDR3 has 14 amino acids. CDR3 DNA sequence: TGTGCCAGCAGTGATGGGGACAGCAGTCAGCCCCAGCATTTT. Translating gives CASSDGDSSQPQHF.

The chain uses TRBV5-5 and TRBJ1-1; D is possibly TRBD1 (5 bases). Between the trimmed V and J ends, which lost 3 bases and 0 bases, there was a span of 18 bases. The CDR3 length is 17 residues. CDR1 is SGHKS, CDR2 YYEKEE, per germline (reference sequence). CDR3 nucleotides: TGTGCCAGCAGCTCCCAAGGCGGGGGACCGTTGAACACTGAAGCTTTCTTT. Residues: CASSSQGGGPLNTEAFF. Variable domain in full (rest from reference TRBV5-5 and TRBJ1-1): DAGVTQSPTHLIKTRGQQVTLRCSPISGHKSVSWYQQVLGQGPQFIFQYYEKEERGRGNFPDRFSARQFPNYSSELNVNALLLGDSALYLCASSSQGGGPLNTEAFFGQGTRLTVV.